A single sample gave rise to the 21 T cell receptor beta chains below, sequenced in a study of PD-1 blockade in classical Hodgkin lymphoma. Sequencing used immunoSEQ multiplex PCR; TCRdb keeps in-frame clones, though not all of them. The data show approximately 25,000 clones, with over 55% seen just once and around 3.3% held by the top ten. Documented time point: cycle 4 day 1 (C4D1), after around six weeks of nivolumab. Brentuximab vedotin exposure varied among the patients, all of whom had relapsed after autologous stem cell transplantation. This material consisted of peripheral blood mononuclear cells (PBMCs), taken before the fourth cycle of nivolumab. The receptor set was obtained from a human donor with classical Hodgkin lymphoma.

This chain connects TRBV10-3 to TRBJ2-2; 7 bases fit TRBD2. There are 16 residues in the CDR3. V gave up 0 bases and J gave up 1 base; unmatched junction bases: 2. Germline V gene lookup returns CDR1 ENHRY and CDR2 SYGVKD. The CDR3 here is CAISESGRGNTGELFF. The CDR3 DNA reads as TGTGCCATCAGTGAGTCGGGGAGGGGGAACACCGGGGAGCTGTTTTTT.

The rearrangement links TRBV5-4 to TRBJ2-1; possibly TRBD1 or TRBD2 for D (5 bases each). In germline, CDR1 is SGHNT, CDR2 YYREEE (reference sequence). Trimming removed 3 bases from V and 4 bases from J, with 17 bases in between. This CDR3 comprises 16 residues. This CDR3 is CASSSGAFEGYNEQFF. Here the CDR3 DNA reads TGTGCCAGCAGCTCCGGGGCCTTCGAGGGTTACAATGAGCAGTTCTTC. The whole variable domain, remainder taken from reference TRBV5-4 and TRBJ2-1, is ETGVTQSPTHLIKTRGQQVTLRCSSQSGHNTVSWYQQALGQGPQFIFQYYREEENGRGNFPPRFSGLQFPNYSSELNVNALELDDSALYLCASSSGAFEGYNEQFFGPGTRLTVL.

The gene calls are TRBV19 and TRBJ2-5; 9 positions agree with TRBD2. V shed 3 bases and J 4 bases; nucleotides not matched to a gene: 6. This CDR3 is 15 amino acids long. Germline V CDR1 and CDR2: LNHDA, SQIVND (reference sequence). The CDR3 coding sequence is TGTGCCAGTAGTATTGGTAGCGGGAGTAGAGAGACCCAGTACTTC. This encodes CASSIGSGSRETQYF.

The J gene is TRBJ2-1, the V gene TRBV7-2; possibly TRBD2 for D (5 bases). Looked up from germline, CDR1 is SGHTA and CDR2 is FQGNSA. This CDR3 is built from 16 residues. Trimming cost V 2 bases and J 0 bases, with 11 bases left between them. This CDR3 is CASSLLPSGSYNEQFF. DNA for the CDR3: TGTGCCAGCAGCTTACTCCCGAGCGGCTCCTACAATGAGCAGTTCTTC.

The genes are TRBV11-2 and TRBJ1-6; 11 positions match TRBD1. This CDR3 is 19 amino acids long. CDR1 and CDR2 from the germline V gene are SGHAT and FQNNGV. After removal of 2 bases from V and 9 bases from J, the junction contained 15 bases not matched to a gene. The CDR3 protein is CASSLSTPGTGGSGSPLHF. The CDR3, as DNA: TGTGCCAGCAGCTTATCCACCCCCGGGACAGGGGGTTCGGGTTCACCCCTCCACTTT.

This clone was detected only a few times. The chain couples TRBV4-1 to TRBJ1-1; 7 positions agree with TRBD1. From germline, CDR1 is MGHRA and CDR2 YSYEKL. CDR3 length: 15 amino acids. V lost 3 bases, J lost 5 bases, and 9 bases stayed unmatched. Here the CDR3 reads CASSHPTGRSTEAFF. For the CDR3, the DNA is TGCGCCAGCAGCCACCCGACAGGGCGCTCGACTGAAGCTTTCTTT.

Only one count was recorded for this clone. The chain uses TRBV7-2 and TRBJ2-7; 12 nucleotides match TRBD2. CDR1 SGHTA and CDR2 FQGNSA come from the germline V gene. The CDR3 length is 15 residues. J gave up 7 bases and V 2 bases, and 6 bases lay outside the gene matches. CDR3 sequence reads: CASSLSGLAGGEQYF. In DNA, the CDR3 is TGTGCCAGCAGCTTATCGGGACTAGCGGGTGGGGAGCAGTACTTC.

This clone was counted only a few times. V usage is TRBV4-1 and J usage is TRBJ1-2; possibly TRBD1 for D (6 bases). CDR1 and CDR2 (germline): MGHRA, YSYEKL. There are 17 residues in the CDR3. The V gene lost 3 bases and the J gene lost 2 bases, with 19 bases spanning the gap. Here the CDR3 reads CASSHPPGRDTNYGYTF. The CDR3 DNA sequence: TGCGCCAGCAGCCACCCACCGGGCCGGGACACGAACTATGGCTACACCTTC.

This rearrangement joins TRBV7-2 to TRBJ1-5, with D perhaps matching TRBD1 (6 bases). Per germline, CDR1 SGHTA and CDR2 FQGNSA. The CDR3 loop spans 15 amino acids. V lost 0 bases, J lost 6 bases, and 12 bases lay in between. CDR3 sequence (DNA): TGTGCCAGCAGCTTAGCCGGGGGCCACGTTCAGCCCCAGCATTTT. This translates into CASSLAGGHVQPQHF. Combining the CDR3 with reference TRBV7-2 and TRBJ1-5 gives the whole variable domain GAGVSQSPSNKVTEKGKDVELRCDPISGHTALYWYRQSLGQGLEFLIYFQGNSAPDKSGLPSDRFSAERTGGSVSTLTIQRTQQEDSAVYLCASSLAGGHVQPQHFGDGTRLSIL.

The chain has TRBV5-1 and TRBJ2-1, with D possibly TRBD1 on 6 matching bases. This CDR3 is built from 17 residues. V dropped 0 bases and J dropped 8 bases, with 21 bases sitting between them. Germline assignment: CDR1 SGHRS and CDR2 YFSETQ. CDR3 sequence (DNA): TGCGCCAGCAGCTTGGACCAGACAGGCTACACCGGGGATGAGCAGTTCTTC. It translates to CASSLDQTGYTGDEQFF. Full variable domain (remainder filled in from reference TRBV5-1 and TRBJ2-1): KAGVTQTPRYLIKTRGQQVTLSCSPISGHRSVSWYQQTPGQGLQFLFEYFSETQRNKGNFPGRFSGRQFSNSRSEMNVSTLELGDSALYLCASSLDQTGYTGDEQFFGPGTRLTVL.

The chain employs TRBV12-5 and TRBJ1-1; D gene ambiguous. Germline loops: CDR1 LGHNT, CDR2 FRNRAP. The germline V and J ends were trimmed by 5 bases and 5 bases, with 18 bases remaining between them. This CDR3 comprises 15 residues. The CDR3 sequence: CASGQYSPSGTEAFF. The DNA for the CDR3 is TGTGCTAGTGGTCAATATAGTCCTAGTGGTACTGAAGCTTTCTTT.

This clone was seen more than once but under ten times. The V and J genes are TRBV6-5 and TRBJ1-1; TRBD1 might be the D (5 bases). With 9 bases removed from V and 3 bases from J, the gap between germline ends came to 11 bases. The CDR3 covers 12 residues. Germline loops: CDR1 MNHEY, CDR2 SVGAGI. The CDR3 sequence is CASQGGYTEAFF. CDR3 nucleotides: TGTGCCAGTCAGGGTGGGTACACTGAAGCTTTCTTT.

The gene calls are TRBV11-2 and TRBJ2-5; perhaps D is TRBD1 or TRBD2 (6 bases each). In germline, CDR1 is SGHAT, CDR2 FQNNGV. This CDR3 is 14 amino acids long. Trimming left V 4 bases short and J 5 bases short, with 14 bases between. In nucleotides, the CDR3 is TGTGCCAGCAGCTCCTCTCCGGGGGCCGAGACCCAGTACTTC. Its translation is CASSSSPGAETQYF.

This rearrangement joins TRBV15 to TRBJ2-1, with a tentative D call TRBD2 (6 bases). Trimming stripped 0 bases from V and 4 bases from J, with 13 bases between. CDR3 size: 16 residues. Per the germline V gene, CDR1 is LNHNV and CDR2 is YYDKDF (reference sequence). Written as DNA, the CDR3 is TGTGCCACCAGCAGAGATCCGGGACTCGTGTACAATGAGCAGTTCTTC. This translates into CATSRDPGLVYNEQFF.

V gene TRBV5-1 combines with J gene TRBJ2-5, with 9 nucleotides matching TRBD2. Germline CDR1 and CDR2: SGHRS and YFSETQ. This CDR3 contains 14 residues. Losses at the gene ends were 1 base for V and 5 bases for J; bases not matched to a gene: 3. The CDR3 here is CASSLRTSVETQYF. The CDR3, as DNA: TGCGCCAGCAGCTTGCGGACTAGCGTTGAGACCCAGTACTTC.

This rearrangement joins TRBV11-3 to TRBJ1-1, with unresolved D. Germline CDR1 reads SGHNT; CDR2 reads YENEEA. The V end was cut by 5 bases, the J end by 4 bases, with 11 bases between. The CDR3 contains 13 residues. The CDR3 nucleotides read TGTGCCAGCAGCCGCGCGGGGAGCACTGAAGCTTTCTTT. Translating it yields CASSRAGSTEAFF.

The chain uses TRBV5-4 and TRBJ2-7; D is possibly TRBD1 (6 bases). V was cut by 0 bases and J by 6 bases, with 13 bases left in between. The CDR3 consists of 14 residues. Per germline, CDR1 SGHNT and CDR2 YYREEE (reference sequence). The CDR3 bases are TGTGCCAGCAGCTTGGAGGGGGTAGGTCGCGAGCAGTACTTC. As protein: CASSLEGVGREQYF.

The rearrangement joins TRBV6-6 to TRBJ2-1; D uncertain. Deletions cut 0 bases from V and 0 bases from J, with 9 bases between. This CDR3 has 16 amino acids. Germline V gene lookup returns CDR1 MNHNY and CDR2 SVGAGI (reference sequence). The CDR3 loop is CASSYSTPPSYNEQFF. The DNA for the CDR3 is TGTGCCAGCAGTTACTCGACGCCTCCCTCCTACAATGAGCAGTTCTTC.

This chain joins TRBV28 and TRBJ1-1, with D possibly TRBD1 on 6 matching bases. The CDR3 loop spans 14 amino acids. The V end lost 4 bases, the J end lost 0 bases, and 9 bases lay between the germline ends. In germline, CDR1 is MDHEN, CDR2 SYDVKM. The CDR3 DNA follows: TGTGCCAGCAGTTGGGGGGGCCTGAACACTGAAGCTTTCTTT. Translating it yields CASSWGGLNTEAFF.

The CDR3 is CASSDDNSNQPQHF. The CDR3, as DNA: TGCGCCAGCAGTGACGACAATAGCAATCAGCCCCAGCATTTT. This chain joins TRBV10-1 and TRBJ1-5, with D uncertain. Trimming stripped 3 bases from V and 0 bases from J, with 6 bases between. CDR1 and CDR2 (germline): WNHNN, SYGVQD (reference sequence). The CDR3 totals 14 residues.

This chain connects TRBV2 to TRBJ2-4; D could derive from TRBD1 or TRBD2 (5 bases each). Trimming removed 6 bases at V and 9 bases at J, with 27 bases between. This CDR3 spans 17 amino acids. The germline V gene has CDR1 SNHLY and CDR2 FYNNEI. CDR3 in DNA: TGTGCCAGCAGCGGGACCGTGGCTGCCCTTGGCCGGGTCATTCAGTACTTC. Protein product: CASSGTVAALGRVIQYF.